This record concerns one T cell receptor (beta chain) sequence. What it binds is unknown. Trimming cost V 0 bases and J 4 bases, with 9 bases left between them. Germline-derived CDR1 and CDR2 are WSHSY and SAAADI. The CDR3 runs to 15 residues. Measured with immunoSEQ multiplex PCR; TCRdb has only the in-frame clones, and not every one. Of about 180,000 clones in the sample, around 90% were seen once. The entry originates in a study of T cell responses to AZD1222 COVID-19 vaccine. General study findings and limits: Mostly white British, mostly female donors; authors suggested clonal diversity may be underestimated.

Sequencing used peripheral blood, obtained 28 days after the second AZD1222 dose. V usage is TRBV10-2 and J usage is TRBJ2-2, with D possibly matching TRBD2 (6 bases). The sequence was collected from an adult who received the AZD1222 COVID-19 vaccine. This CDR3 reads CASSESAGFTGELFF. The CDR3, as DNA: TGCGCCAGCAGTGAGTCGGCGGGGTTCACCGGGGAGCTGTTTTTT.